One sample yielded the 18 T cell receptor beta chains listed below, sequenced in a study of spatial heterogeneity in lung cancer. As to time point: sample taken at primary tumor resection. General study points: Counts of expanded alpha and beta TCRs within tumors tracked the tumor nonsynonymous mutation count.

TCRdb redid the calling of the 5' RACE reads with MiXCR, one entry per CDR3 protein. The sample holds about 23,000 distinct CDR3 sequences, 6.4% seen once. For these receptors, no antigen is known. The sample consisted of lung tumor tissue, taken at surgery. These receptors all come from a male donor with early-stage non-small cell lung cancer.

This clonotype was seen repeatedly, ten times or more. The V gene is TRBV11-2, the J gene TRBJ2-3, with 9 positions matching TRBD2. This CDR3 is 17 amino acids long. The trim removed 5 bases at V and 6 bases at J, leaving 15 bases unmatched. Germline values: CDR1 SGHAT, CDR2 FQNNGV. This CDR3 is CASSLQPLGTSMDTQYF. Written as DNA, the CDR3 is TGTGCCAGCAGCCTTCAGCCGCTAGGGACTAGCATGGATACGCAGTATTTT.

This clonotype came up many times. The CDR3 region has the DNA TGTGCCAGCACCTCCGACAGGAATTATGGCTACACCTTC. It specifies CASTSDRNYGYTF. The V gene is TRBV12-3 or TRBV12-4, the J gene TRBJ1-2, with D perhaps matching TRBD1 (6 bases). The V end lost 7 bases, the J end lost 5 bases, and 14 bases lay between the germline ends. The CDR3 has 13 amino acids.

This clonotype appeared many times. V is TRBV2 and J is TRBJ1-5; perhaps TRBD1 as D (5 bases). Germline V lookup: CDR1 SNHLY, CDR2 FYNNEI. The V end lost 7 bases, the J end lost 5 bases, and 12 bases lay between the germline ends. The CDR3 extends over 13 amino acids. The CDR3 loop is CASKFETDQPQHF. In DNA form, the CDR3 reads TGTGCCAGCAAGTTTGAGACAGATCAGCCCCAGCATTTT. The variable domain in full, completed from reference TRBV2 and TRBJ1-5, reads EPEVTQTPSHQVTQMGQEVILRCVPISNHLYFYWYRQILGQKVEFLVSFYNNEISEKSEIFDDQFSVERPDGSNFTLKIRSTKLEDSAMYFCASKFETDQPQHFGDGTRLSIL.

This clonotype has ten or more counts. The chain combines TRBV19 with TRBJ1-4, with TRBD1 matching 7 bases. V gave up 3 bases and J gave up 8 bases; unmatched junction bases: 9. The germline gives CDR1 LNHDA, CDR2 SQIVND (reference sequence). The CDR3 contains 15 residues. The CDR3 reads CASSMSRDSSEKLFF. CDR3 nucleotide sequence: TGTGCCAGTAGTATGTCTCGGGACAGCTCCGAAAAACTGTTTTTT.

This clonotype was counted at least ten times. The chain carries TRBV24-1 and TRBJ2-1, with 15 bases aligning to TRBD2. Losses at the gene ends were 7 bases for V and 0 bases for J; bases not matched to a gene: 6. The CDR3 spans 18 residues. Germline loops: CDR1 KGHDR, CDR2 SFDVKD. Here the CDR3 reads CATSRGTSGGSSYNEQFF. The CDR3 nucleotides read TGTGCCACCAGCCGCGGGACTAGCGGGGGGAGCTCCTACAATGAGCAGTTCTTC.

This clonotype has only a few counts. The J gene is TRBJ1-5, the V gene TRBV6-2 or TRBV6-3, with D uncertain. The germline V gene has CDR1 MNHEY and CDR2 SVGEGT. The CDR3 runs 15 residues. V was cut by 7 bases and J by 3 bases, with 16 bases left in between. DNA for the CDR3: TGTGCCAGCACCTGGATGGGAGGAGACAATCAGCCCCAGCATTTT. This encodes CASTWMGGDNQPQHF.

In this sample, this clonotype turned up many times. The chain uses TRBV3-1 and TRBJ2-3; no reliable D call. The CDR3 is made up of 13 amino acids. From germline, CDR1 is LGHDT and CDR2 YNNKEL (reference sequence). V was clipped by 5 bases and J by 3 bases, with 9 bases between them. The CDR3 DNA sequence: TGTGCCAGCAGCAAACAATCGACAGATACGCAGTATTTT. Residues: CASSKQSTDTQYF.

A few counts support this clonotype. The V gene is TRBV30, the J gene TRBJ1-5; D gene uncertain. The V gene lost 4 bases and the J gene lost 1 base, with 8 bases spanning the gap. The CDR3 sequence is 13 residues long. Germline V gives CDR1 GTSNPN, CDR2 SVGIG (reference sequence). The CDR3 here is CAWNRASNQPQHF. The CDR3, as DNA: TGTGCCTGGAACAGAGCAAGCAATCAGCCCCAGCATTTT.

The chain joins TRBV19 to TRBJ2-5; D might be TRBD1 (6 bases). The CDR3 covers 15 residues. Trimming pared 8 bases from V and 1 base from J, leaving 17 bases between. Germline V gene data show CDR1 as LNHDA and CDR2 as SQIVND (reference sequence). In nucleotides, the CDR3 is TGTGCCAGTCCGGCCGGACAGACTTTCCAAGAGACCCAGTACTTC. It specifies CASPAGQTFQETQYF.

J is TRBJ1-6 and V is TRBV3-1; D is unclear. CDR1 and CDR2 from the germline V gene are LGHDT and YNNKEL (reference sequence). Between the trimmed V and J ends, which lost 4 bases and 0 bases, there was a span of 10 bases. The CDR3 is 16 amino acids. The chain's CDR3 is CASSPAGSSYNSPLHF. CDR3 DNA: TGTGCCAGCAGCCCGGCCGGGAGCTCCTATAATTCACCCCTCCACTTT.

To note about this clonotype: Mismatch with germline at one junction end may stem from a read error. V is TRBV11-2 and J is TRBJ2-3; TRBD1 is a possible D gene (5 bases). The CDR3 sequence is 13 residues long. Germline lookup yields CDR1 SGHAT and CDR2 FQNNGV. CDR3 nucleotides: TGTGCCAGCAGTTTAGAAGAGACAGTGACGCAGTATTTT. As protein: CASSLEETVTQYF.

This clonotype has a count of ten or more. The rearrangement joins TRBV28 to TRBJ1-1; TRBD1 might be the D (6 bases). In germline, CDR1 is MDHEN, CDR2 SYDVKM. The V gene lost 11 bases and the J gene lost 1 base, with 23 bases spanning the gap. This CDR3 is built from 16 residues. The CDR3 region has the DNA TGTGCCGCAGGGGTCAGGAGTCCTTTAAGGAACACTGAAGCTTTCTTT. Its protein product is CAAGVRSPLRNTEAFF. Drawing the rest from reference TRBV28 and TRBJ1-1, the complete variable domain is DVKVTQSSRYLVKRTGEKVFLECVQDMDHENMFWYRQDPGLGLRLIYFSYDVKMKEKGDIPEGYSVSREKKERFSLILESASTNQTSMYLCAAGVRSPLRNTEAFFGQGTRLTVV.

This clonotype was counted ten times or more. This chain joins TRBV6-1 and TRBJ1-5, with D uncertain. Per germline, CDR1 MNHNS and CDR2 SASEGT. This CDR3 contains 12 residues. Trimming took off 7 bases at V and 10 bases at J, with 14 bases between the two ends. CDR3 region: CASKIGGGPQHF. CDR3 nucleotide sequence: TGTGCCAGCAAGATAGGAGGAGGACCCCAGCATTTT.

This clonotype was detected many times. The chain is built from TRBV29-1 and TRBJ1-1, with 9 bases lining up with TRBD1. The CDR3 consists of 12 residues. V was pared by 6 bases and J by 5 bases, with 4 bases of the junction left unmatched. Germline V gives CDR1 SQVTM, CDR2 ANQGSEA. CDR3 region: CSVAGTGTEAFF. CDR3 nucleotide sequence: TGCAGCGTGGCCGGGACAGGGACTGAAGCTTTCTTT.

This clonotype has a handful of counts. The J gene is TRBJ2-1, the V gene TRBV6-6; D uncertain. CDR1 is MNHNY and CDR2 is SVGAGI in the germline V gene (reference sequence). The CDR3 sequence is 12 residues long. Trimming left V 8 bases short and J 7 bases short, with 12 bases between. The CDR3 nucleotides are TGTGCCAGCGCCCCTAGGGTAAATGAGCAGTTCTTC. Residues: CASAPRVNEQFF.

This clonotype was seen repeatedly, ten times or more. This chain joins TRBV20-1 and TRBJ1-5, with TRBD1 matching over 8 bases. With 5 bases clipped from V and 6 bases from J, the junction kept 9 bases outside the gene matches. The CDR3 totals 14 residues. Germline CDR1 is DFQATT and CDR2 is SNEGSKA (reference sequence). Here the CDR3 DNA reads TGCAGTGCTCCTACCAGGGGGCCCAGTCAGCCCCAGCATTTT. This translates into CSAPTRGPSQPQHF.

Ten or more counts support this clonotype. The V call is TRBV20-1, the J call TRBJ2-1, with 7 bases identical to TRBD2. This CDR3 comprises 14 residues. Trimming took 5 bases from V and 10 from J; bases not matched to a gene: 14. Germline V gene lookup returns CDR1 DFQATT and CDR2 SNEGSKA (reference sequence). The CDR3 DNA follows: TGCAGTGCTTGGGGGGACTATGGAGCCGGCGAGCAGTTCTTC. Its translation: CSAWGDYGAGEQFF.

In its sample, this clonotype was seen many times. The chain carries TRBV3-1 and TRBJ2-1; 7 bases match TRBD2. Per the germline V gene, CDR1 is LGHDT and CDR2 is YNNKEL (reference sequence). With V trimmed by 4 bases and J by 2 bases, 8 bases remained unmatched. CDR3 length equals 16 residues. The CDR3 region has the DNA TGTGCCAGCAGCCGCCAGCCAGCGGGGACCTACAATGAGCAGTTCTTC. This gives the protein CASSRQPAGTYNEQFF.